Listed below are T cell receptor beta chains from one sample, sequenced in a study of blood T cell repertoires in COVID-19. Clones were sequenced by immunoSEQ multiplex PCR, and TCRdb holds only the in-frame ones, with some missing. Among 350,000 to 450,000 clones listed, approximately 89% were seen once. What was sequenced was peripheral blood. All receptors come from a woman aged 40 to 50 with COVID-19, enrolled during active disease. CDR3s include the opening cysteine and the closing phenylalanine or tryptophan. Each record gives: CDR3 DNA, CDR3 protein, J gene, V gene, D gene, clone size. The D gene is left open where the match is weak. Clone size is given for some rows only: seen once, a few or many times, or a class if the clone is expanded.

TGTGCCAGCAGTCTAGACAATGAGCAGTTCTTC | CASSLDNEQFF | TRBJ2-1 | TRBV27 | NA | NA
TGCGCCAGCAGCCCCGCGGGGACTAGCGAAACAGATACGCAGTATTTT | CASSPAGTSETDTQYF | TRBJ2-3 | TRBV5-1 | TRBD2 | NA
TGTGCCACCAGCACCCGGACATCCGCTAATGAAAAACTGTTTTTT | CATSTRTSANEKLFF | TRBJ1-4 | TRBV15 | NA | NA
TGTGCCAGCAGCAAGGGGGGACTAGCGGGAGGGGGCCCCTACAATGAGCAGTTCTTC | CASSKGGLAGGGPYNEQFF | TRBJ2-1 | TRBV11-2 | TRBD2 | NA
TGTGCCAGCAGCCAAGGGACAGGGCTTAACTATGGCTACACCTTC | CASSQGTGLNYGYTF | TRBJ1-2 | TRBV3-1/TRBV3-2 | TRBD1 | NA
TGTGCCAGCAGTGAATACGGCCGAGGCGCGAACACCGGGGAGCTGTTTTTT | CASSEYGRGANTGELFF | TRBJ2-2 | TRBV2 | NA | NA
TGTGCCAGCAGCCCCAAGGGGAGGGCTAAAAACATTCAGTACTTC | CASSPKGRAKNIQYF | TRBJ2-4 | TRBV28 | TRBD2 | NA
TGTGCCAGTAGTATAGATCCAGGGCGGACTGAAGCTTTCTTT | CASSIDPGRTEAFF | TRBJ1-1 | TRBV19 | NA | NA
TGTGCCAGCAGCTTCTGGGCAGGGGGCCAAGAGACCCAGTACTTC | CASSFWAGGQETQYF | TRBJ2-5 | TRBV7-2 | TRBD1 | NA
TGTGCCAGCAGTTACCCCTCGGACAGGTCGCTGGCTTTCTTT | CASSYPSDRSLAFF | TRBJ1-1 | TRBV6-2/TRBV6-3 | TRBD1 | NA
TGTGCCAGCAGTTTGGTCAGGGTTACAGATACGCAGTATTTT | CASSLVRVTDTQYF | TRBJ2-3 | TRBV28 | NA | NA
TGTGCCAGCAGTACCACTGACAGGTGGGGACAAAACATTCAGTACTTC | CASSTTDRWGQNIQYF | TRBJ2-4 | TRBV28 | NA | NA
TGTGCCAGCGGAGAGCTAGCGGGGAATGAGCAGTTCTTC | CASGELAGNEQFF | TRBJ2-1 | TRBV3-1/TRBV3-2 | TRBD2 | NA
TGTGCCAGCAGCTATCGGACTAGCGGGCAAGAGACCCAGTACTTC | CASSYRTSGQETQYF | TRBJ2-5 | TRBV3-1/TRBV3-2 | TRBD2 | NA
TGTGCCTGGAGTGTAGAGGGGGCCAGAGGTGGCTACACCTTC | CAWSVEGARGGYTF | TRBJ1-2 | TRBV30 | TRBD1 | NA
TGTGCCAGCAGCAGAGGACAGGGGCGTTCCTACGAGCAGTACTTC | CASSRGQGRSYEQYF | TRBJ2-7 | TRBV9 | TRBD1 | NA
TGTGCCAGCAGCTCTGGACAGGGTGGGTGGACGCAGTATTTT | CASSSGQGGWTQYF | TRBJ2-3 | TRBV7-9 | TRBD1 | NA
TGTGCCAGTAAGAACGGTGCATACTATGGCTACACCTTC | CASKNGAYYGYTF | TRBJ1-2 | TRBV19 | NA | NA
TGCGCCAGCAGCTTGGGACAAGAAAACACTGAAGCTTTCTTT | CASSLGQENTEAFF | TRBJ1-1 | TRBV5-1 | NA | few
TGTGCCAGCAGCACCCCCGGTCAGCCCCAGCATTTT | CASSTPGQPQHF | TRBJ1-5 | TRBV28 | NA | once
TGTGCCAGCAGCGTCGATCCGGGGAGCTCCTATAATTCACCCCTCCACTTT | CASSVDPGSSYNSPLHF | TRBJ1-6 | TRBV9 | NA | NA
TGTGCCACCAGTGTCGTCAATCAGCCCCAGCATTTT | CATSVVNQPQHF | TRBJ1-5 | TRBV24-1 | NA | NA
TGTGCCAGCAGCTCTAGCGGGGGGCTATACAATGAGCAGTTCTTC | CASSSSGGLYNEQFF | TRBJ2-1 | TRBV7-3 | TRBD2 | NA
TGTGCCAGTAGTATAGATCTCGAACAGGGGGGTTCCTACGAGCAGTACTTC | CASSIDLEQGGSYEQYF | TRBJ2-7 | TRBV19 | TRBD1 | NA
TGTGCCAGCAGCCCCGTACGGGGTAGCGGGAACACCGGGGAGCTGTTTTTT | CASSPVRGSGNTGELFF | TRBJ2-2 | TRBV7-3 | NA | NA
TGTGCCAGCAGTGACTCGTCAGGGGCTGATACGCAGTATTTT | CASSDSSGADTQYF | TRBJ2-3 | TRBV6-4 | NA | NA
TGTGCCAGCAGCGCCGGGACAGGAAATCAGCCCCAGCATTTT | CASSAGTGNQPQHF | TRBJ1-5 | TRBV2 | TRBD1 | NA
TGTGCCAGCAGTATGACCGGGACAGTCAGCTCCTATAATTCACCCCTCCACTTT | CASSMTGTVSSYNSPLHF | TRBJ1-6 | TRBV28 | TRBD1 | NA
TGTGCCAGCAGCCCCCGCGGGGCAGCCTATGGCTACACCTTC | CASSPRGAAYGYTF | TRBJ1-2 | TRBV3-1/TRBV3-2 | NA | once
TGTGCCAGCACCGAGGACAGTTTTCCGCCCCAGCATTTT | CASTEDSFPPQHF | TRBJ1-5 | TRBV2 | NA | NA
TGTGCCAGCAGCCAGGGACAGGGTTCAACTAATGAAAAACTGTTTTTT | CASSQGQGSTNEKLFF | TRBJ1-4 | TRBV11-1 | TRBD1 | NA
TGTGCCAGCAGCTTAGGAGCGGGGTGGGGCACAGATACGCAGTATTTT | CASSLGAGWGTDTQYF | TRBJ2-3 | TRBV13 | TRBD2 | NA
TGTGCCAGCACTCCCGGACAGGGACACACTGAAGCTTTCTTT | CASTPGQGHTEAFF | TRBJ1-1 | TRBV6-4 | TRBD1 | NA
TGTGCCATCAGCACCGGGACAGGGGCCTTGAACACTGAAGCTTTCTTT | CAISTGTGALNTEAFF | TRBJ1-1 | TRBV10-3 | TRBD1 | NA
TGTGCCAGCTCACTCACCCGGGACAATGAGCAGTTCTTC | CASSLTRDNEQFF | TRBJ2-1 | TRBV18 | NA | NA
TGTGCCAGCAGTTTATGGCGGCTAAGCTCCTACGAGCAGTACTTC | CASSLWRLSSYEQYF | TRBJ2-7 | TRBV27 | NA | NA
TGTGCCAGCAGCCCGAGCGCTTCGACTAATGAAAAACTGTTTTTT | CASSPSASTNEKLFF | TRBJ1-4 | TRBV9 | NA | NA
TGCGCCAGCAGCTTGGGTCAGGGGGGATTCGACGAGCAGTACTTC | CASSLGQGGFDEQYF | TRBJ2-7 | TRBV5-1 | NA | few
TGTGCCAGTAGCCTGATCGGGGGAAACACCATATATTTT | CASSLIGGNTIYF | TRBJ1-3 | TRBV19 | NA | few
TGTGCCAGCAGCCTACTCGATCCAGCGGGAGCCCCGACAGAGACCCAGTACTTC | CASSLLDPAGAPTETQYF | TRBJ2-5 | TRBV5-6 | TRBD2 | NA
TGTGCCAGTAGTACCTACAGGGGGCGATTAAGCGGAGACAACACCGGGGAGCTGTTTTTT | CASSTYRGRLSGDNTGELFF | TRBJ2-2 | TRBV19 | TRBD1 | NA
TGTGCCAGCAGTCCTCTCCCAGTGGCTAATTCACCCCTCCACTTT | CASSPLPVANSPLHF | TRBJ1-6 | TRBV28 | NA | NA